This TCR beta chain was retrieved from a study of shared clonotypes between healthy human individuals (dated by TCRdb to the early 2020s). In terms of the full investigation: The cohort included three men and two women between 18 and 49 years of age. Blood TCR repertoires of five healthy adults were deeply sequenced to estimate repertoire size and the extent of clonotype sharing between individuals. Leukapheresis yielded between about 0.85 and 10 billion PBMCs per donor. For each donor, CD4 naive and CD4 memory were each given three plates, CD8 naive was given two plates, and CD8 memory was given one plate. To increase sequencing depth and limit assay-specific biases, TCR repertoire library preparation and sequencing were carried out by different laboratories using diverse techniques.

The cysteine opens and the phenylalanine closes a CDR3 of 14 amino acids. CDR3 DNA is the only sequence kept; it has 42 bases, read in frame from the first base. Cut back by 3 bases and 0 bases, the V and J ends lie 8 bases apart. The germline V gene supplies CDR1 SGHTA and CDR2 FQGNSA. Using the deep immunoSEQ assay, multiplex PCR amplified TCR CDR3 regions from genomic DNA. Extracted genomic DNA from each cell subset was distributed evenly across all wells of several immunoSEQ 96-well plates, and each plate was treated as a replicate. For sorted subsets, roughly 200 ng of genomic DNA, equivalent to around 29,000 T cell genomes, went into each replicate PCR. Purified libraries were measured with a Qubit 3.0 fluorometer, size-checked on a Bioanalyzer 2100, and measured again with the KAPA Library Quantification kit. Every immunoSEQ 96-well plate was sequenced on a separate single-read 150-cycle Illumina NextSeq 550 flow cell. In the source study's methods: Because the immunoSEQ output included only junctional sequences and no quality scores, the filtering could not be the same as the filtering used for full-length reads. To assign V/J genes and CDR3, sequences were annotated against IMGT germline references using PyIR, a Python wrapper for IgBLAST v1.9. Reads were removed for weak V/J assignments (E-value above 1e-6), missing CDR3, stop codons, out-of-frame junctions, or ambiguous translated residues. V3J clonotypes were defined as sequences sharing the same inferred V gene, J gene, and CDR3 amino acid sequence. To compute the percentage overlap between repertoires, the number of shared unique clonotypes was divided by the size of the smaller repertoire. RTK rarefaction, the Chao1 estimator, and Recon v2.1 estimates of unobserved clonotypes were used to assess repertoire richness. Generation probabilities for all TCRbeta clonotypes obtained by the gDNA method from a handful of donors were computed using OLGA. TCRdb carries this immuneACCESS record with in-frame sequences only. Its versions omit some clonotypes, under half of them owing to an unresolved V gene in the studies checked, with the rest unexplained. Clonal size and the V and J genes are those of that table, whereas D and trimming came from the DNA. For this sample the table gives roughly 2.2 million clones, of which 80% to 95% were detected only once. Around 0.35% of the sample comes from the top ten.

On the study overall, not on this receptor specifically: Larger estimated clonotype richness was generally found for naive subsets than for memory subsets. Across a handful of donors, about 4.5% of naive CD4, over 3% of naive CD8, approximately 2.5% of memory CD4, and 0.4% of memory CD8 clonotypes were shared. Rarefaction of sorted-subset datasets indicated incomplete sequencing despite the large sequencing depth. The genetic and exposure-history diversity represented was limited by the small number of donors. Sampling was restricted to blood, and TCR repertoires in tissue are likely to differ from TCR repertoires in blood. Clonotypes shared by all four sorted-subset donors showed higher generation probabilities than non-shared clonotypes. Based on pairwise subsampling, the degree of clonotype sharing among donors was expected to be affected by sequencing depth.

Of note for this clone: Its target antigen remains unknown. No much larger clone exists at a distance of one base, and base qualities are not known.

Donors were healthy HIV-negative adults with no recently reported acute infections or vaccinations. Every donor was a Caucasian adult living in Nashville, Tennessee, USA. Magnetic negative selection was used to enrich CD4+ T cells, after which naive cells were positively selected on CD45RA and the negative fraction became the memory subset. After blood collection by leukapheresis, PBMCs were isolated using Ficoll-Histopaque density gradient centrifugation and then cryopreserved in the vapor phase of liquid nitrogen. Analytical flow cytometry was used to check the purity and quantity of every magnetically sorted T cell population. Genomic DNA was isolated from each sorted fraction and quantified by UV absorbance on a Nanodrop 2000c.

Sequencing was performed on naive CD4+ T cells from PBMCs. Per the publication, the cell subset or site label means: CD45RA+ positively selected. The rearranged segments are TRBV7-2 and TRBJ1-1, with the identity of the D gene unclear. This TCR was recovered from a man aged 18 to 30 in good health. Some clones in this sample may be carry-over from other donors' samples. The CDR3 protein is CASSFLSMNTEAFF. The nucleotide sequence is given as TGTGCCAGCAGCTTTTTATCCATGAACACTGAAGCTTTCTTT.